The 16 T cell receptor beta chains given below trace back to one sample, sequenced in a study of OX40 agonist ivuxolimab in advanced cancers. Measured with immunoSEQ multiplex PCR; TCRdb has only the in-frame clones, and not every one. Counted here are roughly 110,000 clones, around 93% occurring once; the ten biggest clones make up around 1.2%. The sequenced sample was CD4+ or CD8+ T cells sorted from blood, obtained in a trial of the OX40 agonist ivuxolimab. The receptors come from an adult with an advanced solid tumor such as melanoma, head and neck, liver or kidney cancer.

The chain links TRBV6-1 to TRBJ2-7; 7 bases map to TRBD1. The CDR3 runs to 13 residues. V shed 6 bases and J 3 bases; nucleotides not matched to a gene: 5. Per germline, CDR1 MNHNS and CDR2 SASEGT. In DNA form, the CDR3 reads TGTGCCAGCAGGCCGGGACAGAGCTACGAGCAGTACTTC. This translates into CASRPGQSYEQYF.

This rearrangement joins TRBV6-4 to TRBJ1-2; D gene unclear. V lost 0 bases, J lost 8 bases, and 10 bases lay in between. The CDR3 covers 13 residues. From germline, CDR1 is MRHNA and CDR2 SNTAGT. In nucleotides, the CDR3 is TGTGCCAGCAGTGACTCGACGGCCGGGGGCTACACCTTC. It specifies CASSDSTAGGYTF.

The rearrangement links TRBV7-9 to TRBJ2-7; D perhaps matches TRBD1 (5 bases). Trimming took off 4 bases at V and 3 bases at J, with 10 bases between the two ends. The CDR3 sequence is 13 residues long. The germline V gene encodes CDR1 SEHNR and CDR2 FQNEAQ (reference sequence). CDR3 coding DNA: TGTGCCAGCAGCTCCACACAGGTCTACGAGCAGTACTTC. Its translation is CASSSTQVYEQYF.

The chain carries TRBV28 and TRBJ1-5; D possibly corresponds to TRBD1 (6 bases). CDR1 is MDHEN, CDR2 SYDVKM, per germline. There are 19 residues in the CDR3. Between the trimmed V and J ends, which lost 5 bases and 0 bases, there was a span of 23 bases. This CDR3 is CASSGRSGGPIRSNQPQHF. Written as DNA, the CDR3 is TGTGCCAGCAGTGGAAGATCGGGGGGGCCTATACGTAGCAATCAGCCCCAGCATTTT. Full variable domain (remainder filled in from reference TRBV28 and TRBJ1-5): DVKVTQSSRYLVKRTGEKVFLECVQDMDHENMFWYRQDPGLGLRLIYFSYDVKMKEKGDIPEGYSVSREKKERFSLILESASTNQTSMYLCASSGRSGGPIRSNQPQHFGDGTRLSIL.

This chain links TRBV19 with TRBJ1-2, with 11 nucleotides matching TRBD1. Germline CDR1 reads LNHDA; CDR2 reads SQIVND (reference sequence). The CDR3 contains 14 residues. V was pared by 5 bases and J by 8 bases, with 7 bases of the junction left unmatched. CDR3 region: CASSDGQGAGGYTF. The CDR3 DNA reads as TGTGCCAGTAGTGACGGACAGGGGGCCGGGGGCTACACCTTC. The variable domain in full, with the rest retrieved from reference TRBV19 and TRBJ1-2, is DGGITQSPKYLFRKEGQNVTLSCEQNLNHDAMYWYRQDPGQGLRLIYYSQIVNDFQKGDIAEGYSVSREKKESFPLTVTSAQKNPTAFYLCASSDGQGAGGYTFGSGTRLTVV.

This clone was seen more than once but under ten times. The chain couples TRBV11-2 to TRBJ2-1; unclear D gene. The V and J ends lost 2 bases and 6 bases respectively, with 14 bases between them. Germline-derived CDR1 and CDR2 are SGHAT and FQNNGV. The CDR3 has 15 amino acids. CDR3 nucleotide sequence: TGTGCCAGCAGCTTAATGTCCCCCTCGGGCAATGAGCAGTTCTTC. Translation gives CASSLMSPSGNEQFF.

V usage is TRBV27 and J usage is TRBJ2-2; D is ambiguous. V gave up 3 bases and J gave up 5 bases, with 13 bases separating them. This CDR3 has 15 amino acids. From germline, CDR1 is MNHEY and CDR2 SMNVEV (reference sequence). The CDR3 loop reads CASSFFPDGTGELFF. CDR3 coding DNA: TGTGCCAGCAGTTTTTTCCCCGACGGAACCGGGGAGCTGTTTTTT.

This rearrangement joins TRBV28 to TRBJ2-1; TRBD2 matches at 13 bases. Germline lookup yields CDR1 MDHEN and CDR2 SYDVKM. The CDR3 runs to 15 residues. V was pared by 7 bases and J by 5 bases, with 5 bases of the junction left unmatched. CDR3 protein: CASTGLAGAHNEQFF. The CDR3 region has the DNA TGTGCCAGCACCGGACTAGCGGGAGCGCACAATGAGCAGTTCTTC.

The chain couples TRBV6-6 to TRBJ1-2; 9 nucleotides agree with TRBD1. The CDR3 totals 14 residues. CDR1 MNHNY and CDR2 SVGAGI come from the germline V gene (reference sequence). Germline trimming cut 4 bases from V and 7 bases from J; bases unmatched to any gene: 7. The CDR3 region has the DNA TGTGCCAGCAGTTCCCGGGACAGGGAAAGTGGCTACACCTTC. This sequence encodes CASSSRDRESGYTF.

This clone appeared once. The rearrangement joins TRBV28 to TRBJ1-4, with D possibly being TRBD1 (5 bases). CDR1 and CDR2 from the germline V gene are MDHEN and SYDVKM. This CDR3 is built from 15 residues. The ends were cut back, 2 bases at V and 3 bases at J, with 10 bases in the middle. The CDR3 nucleotides are TGTGCCAGCAGTTTAGGAGGGGCCCCTAATGAAAAACTGTTTTTT. Protein product: CASSLGGAPNEKLFF.

The V call is TRBV10-3, the J call TRBJ2-7; 11 nucleotides align to TRBD1. The CDR3 is 13 residues long. V was clipped by 8 bases and J by 2 bases; unmatched bases: 2. Germline V gene data show CDR1 as ENHRY and CDR2 as SYGVKD. CDR3 sequence reads: CAIGTGGPYEQYF. The CDR3 DNA is TGTGCCATCGGGACAGGGGGGCCCTACGAGCAGTACTTC.

This clone was observed once. The chain recombines TRBV6-1 with TRBJ1-2, with 8 bases identical to TRBD1. Germline values: CDR1 MNHNS, CDR2 SASEGT. The junction had 2 bases not matched to a gene; V was cut back by 7 bases and J by 7 bases. The CDR3 runs 11 residues. In DNA form, the CDR3 reads TGTGCCAGCATGCAGGGGGCTGGCTACACCTTC. This encodes CASMQGAGYTF.

The V and J genes are TRBV4-1 and TRBJ1-2; unclear D gene. Trimming took off 1 base at V and 0 bases at J, with 9 bases between the two ends. Germline V CDR1 and CDR2: MGHRA, YSYEKL. CDR3 size: 15 residues. The CDR3 protein is CASSQVGEPNYGYTF. The CDR3 bases are TGCGCCAGCAGCCAAGTCGGAGAGCCTAACTATGGCTACACCTTC.

The chain uses TRBV27 and TRBJ2-2, with TRBD2 as a possible D gene (6 bases). Per germline, CDR1 MNHEY and CDR2 SMNVEV (reference sequence). The CDR3 contains 16 residues. The V end was cut by 6 bases, the J end by 1 base, with 15 bases between. The CDR3 region has the DNA TGTGCCAGCAGACCCCCCGGGGGAGTGAACACCGGGGAGCTGTTTTTT. This encodes CASRPPGGVNTGELFF.

The chain recombines TRBV7-2 with TRBJ1-5; D unclear. CDR1 and CDR2 (germline): SGHTA, FQGNSA. V lost 5 bases and J lost 1, with 9 bases in between. The CDR3 covers 14 residues. CDR3 amino acids: CASSLPRSNQPQHF. The CDR3, as DNA: TGTGCCAGCAGCCTCCCCCGGAGCAATCAGCCCCAGCATTTT.

The chain is built from TRBV5-1 and TRBJ2-7; D is ambiguous. The CDR3 totals 15 residues. Germline V CDR1 and CDR2: SGHRS, YFSETQ. The V end lost 4 bases, the J end lost 0 bases, and 14 bases lay between the germline ends. The CDR3 region has the DNA TGCGCCAGCAGCCCTCGTAGTCAACCCTCCTACGAGCAGTACTTC. Translating it yields CASSPRSQPSYEQYF.